These T cell receptor beta chains were read from a single sample in a study of cytomegalovirus exposure and HLA in healthy donors. Libraries were prepared by immunoSEQ multiplex PCR; TCRdb keeps only in-frame clonotypes and omits some of them. Among around 300,000 clones listed, about 87% were seen once. Sequencing was carried out using PBMCs. These receptors were collected from a woman under 30 in good health and CMV-seronegative. The CDR3 runs from the conserved cysteine through the conserved F or W. A D gene is named only where the DNA matches it firmly. The size field is filled for only some rows; it gives once, few, many or a size class.

d_gene	v_gene	abundance	j_gene	CDR3aa	CDR3nt
NA	TRBV11-2	NA	TRBJ2-7	CASSFGQTSYEQYF	TGTGCCAGCAGCTTCGGACAGACCTCCTACGAGCAGTACTTC
TRBD2	TRBV7-2	once	TRBJ2-7	CASSLRTSGAYEQYF	TGTGCCAGCAGCTTAAGGACTAGCGGGGCCTACGAGCAGTACTTC
NA	TRBV9	once	TRBJ1-1	CASSVAHSSTEAFF	TGTGCCAGCAGCGTAGCGCACTCGAGCACTGAAGCTTTCTTT
TRBD2	TRBV6-1	NA	TRBJ2-7	CASSESSGHYEQYF	TGTGCCAGCAGTGAGAGTAGCGGGCACTACGAGCAGTACTTC
TRBD2	TRBV10-3	NA	TRBJ2-1	CAISEWVAGANNEQFF	TGTGCCATCAGTGAGTGGGTAGCGGGGGCCAACAATGAGCAGTTCTTC
TRBD2	TRBV30	once	TRBJ2-3	CAWSSSGGDTQYF	TGTGCCTGGAGTTCTAGCGGGGGAGATACGCAGTATTTT
NA	TRBV27	NA	TRBJ2-3	CASSAAGSTDTQYF	TGTGCCAGCTCGGCGGCGGGGAGCACAGATACGCAGTATTTT
NA	TRBV30	NA	TRBJ1-4	CAWSSGLGEKLFF	TGTGCCTGGAGTTCCGGACTGGGTGAAAAACTGTTTTTT
NA	TRBV9	NA	TRBJ2-7	CASSVAASPSYEQYF	TGTGCCAGCAGCGTAGCAGCGAGTCCATCCTACGAGCAGTACTTC
NA	TRBV6-1	NA	TRBJ2-5	CASGGDSLQETQYF	TGTGCCAGCGGCGGGGACAGCCTTCAAGAGACCCAGTACTTC
TRBD1	TRBV4-1	NA	TRBJ2-7	CASSQLSVGTGGYEQYF	TGCGCCAGCAGCCAACTTAGCGTGGGGACAGGGGGCTACGAGCAGTACTTC
TRBD1	TRBV13	NA	TRBJ2-3	CASSLRAGGDTQYF	TGTGCCAGCAGCTTAAGGGCAGGGGGAGATACGCAGTATTTT
TRBD1	TRBV5-1	NA	TRBJ1-2	CASSSPSDRGYGYTF	TGCGCCAGCAGCTCACCATCGGACAGGGGGTATGGCTACACCTTC
NA	TRBV5-1	NA	TRBJ2-5	CASSLQTSPPGEQYF	TGCGCCAGCAGCTTGCAGACATCCCCGCCGGGGGAGCAGTACTTC
NA	TRBV6-5	NA	TRBJ2-7	CAGGAGPPDEQYF	TGTGCCGGTGGGGCTGGGCCGCCTGACGAGCAGTACTTC
TRBD1	TRBV10-3	NA	TRBJ1-1	CAISEVGGETEAFF	TGTGCCATCAGTGAGGTAGGGGGCGAGACTGAAGCTTTCTTT
NA	TRBV5-1	NA	TRBJ2-7	CASSYQGYEQYF	TGCGCCAGCAGCTACCAGGGCTACGAGCAGTACTTC
TRBD1	TRBV5-1	NA	TRBJ2-7	CASGTAGQGNLYEQYF	TGCGCCAGCGGGACCGCCGGACAGGGAAACTTGTACGAGCAGTACTTC
TRBD1	TRBV5-1	NA	TRBJ1-2	CASSFDQGALGYGYTF	TGCGCCAGCAGCTTTGACCAGGGGGCGCTTGGCTATGGCTACACCTTC
NA	TRBV7-9	NA	TRBJ1-1	CSSSQYRESAEAFF	TGTTCCAGCAGCCAATACAGGGAATCCGCTGAAGCTTTCTTT
NA	TRBV9	NA	TRBJ1-5	CASSVGLLNQPQHF	TGTGCCAGCAGCGTAGGACTGCTCAATCAGCCCCAGCATTTT
TRBD2	TRBV9	NA	TRBJ2-1	CASSTRLAGGPISYNEQFF	TGTGCCAGCAGCACCAGACTAGCGGGGGGCCCTATCTCCTACAATGAGCAGTTCTTC
TRBD1	TRBV29-1	once	TRBJ1-2	CSVEGQAPNYGYTF	TGCAGCGTTGAGGGACAGGCTCCTAACTATGGCTACACCTTC
TRBD2	TRBV5-1	NA	TRBJ2-7	CASSNPGLAGGRGEQYF	TGCGCCAGCAGCAATCCTGGACTAGCGGGGGGGCGCGGCGAGCAGTACTTC
NA	TRBV6-5	NA	TRBJ1-6	CASSRGGDYNSPLHF	TGTGCCAGCAGTAGGGGGGGCGATTATAATTCACCCCTCCACTTT
NA	TRBV7-3	NA	TRBJ1-1	CASSLLGSVNTEAFF	TGTGCCAGCAGCTTACTCGGCAGCGTGAACACTGAAGCTTTCTTT
NA	TRBV7-9	few	TRBJ1-1	CASSEGMNTEAFF	TGTGCCAGCAGCGAGGGCATGAACACTGAAGCTTTCTTT
TRBD1	TRBV2	NA	TRBJ2-3	CASSETGIADTQYF	TGTGCCAGCAGCGAGACAGGGATCGCAGATACGCAGTATTTT
NA	TRBV2	NA	TRBJ2-1	CASSVELEQFF	TGTGCCAGCAGTGTTGAGCTTGAGCAGTTCTTC
NA	TRBV27	NA	TRBJ1-5	CASSLGGDQPQHF	TGTGCCAGCAGTTTAGGGGGGGATCAGCCCCAGCATTTT
NA	TRBV9	NA	TRBJ2-7	CASSPQQGILSYEQYF	TGTGCCAGCAGCCCGCAACAGGGTATTTTGTCCTACGAGCAGTACTTC
TRBD1	TRBV7-2	NA	TRBJ2-7	CASSFGTGLYEQYF	TGTGCCAGCAGCTTTGGGACAGGGCTTTACGAGCAGTACTTC
TRBD2	TRBV7-9	NA	TRBJ2-1	CASSLAGGYNEQFF	TGTGCCAGCAGCCTAGCGGGGGGGTACAATGAGCAGTTCTTC
TRBD1	TRBV13	NA	TRBJ2-7	CASSPGRDRETYEQYF	TGTGCCAGCAGTCCCGGCCGGGACAGGGAAACCTACGAGCAGTACTTC
NA	TRBV9	NA	TRBJ1-4	CASSVTGSTGEKLFF	TGTGCCAGCAGCGTGACAGGATCCACGGGTGAAAAACTGTTTTTT
TRBD2	TRBV29-1	NA	TRBJ2-1	CSVSRGVVDEQFF	TGCAGCGTGTCGCGGGGGGTAGTCGATGAGCAGTTCTTC
NA	TRBV27	once	TRBJ2-1	CASSLGRGDYNEQFF	TGTGCCAGCAGTTTAGGCAGGGGGGACTACAATGAGCAGTTCTTC
NA	TRBV12-1	NA	TRBJ1-6	CASSPPRTVSYNSPLHF	TGTGCCAGCAGCCCGCCCCGAACTGTTTCCTATAATTCACCCCTCCACTTT
NA	TRBV9	NA	TRBJ1-2	CASSVAGYGYTF	TGTGCCAGCAGCGTAGCGGGCTATGGCTACACCTTC
NA	TRBV25-1	NA	TRBJ1-4	CASSDPQSWRLFF	TGTGCCAGCAGTGACCCCCAGTCTTGGAGACTGTTTTTT
NA	TRBV7-8	NA	TRBJ1-1	CASSFGRGITEAFF	TGTGCCAGCAGTTTCGGGAGGGGAATCACTGAAGCTTTCTTT
NA	TRBV2	NA	TRBJ2-7	CASSERRGYEQYF	TGTGCCAGCAGTGAAAGAAGGGGTTACGAGCAGTACTTC
TRBD1	TRBV4-1	NA	TRBJ2-5	CASSSTQTGGRETQYF	TGCGCCAGCAGCTCGACTCAGACAGGGGGCCGTGAGACCCAGTACTTC
TRBD1	TRBV18	NA	TRBJ2-7	CASSPSTGGEQYF	TGTGCCAGCTCACCTTCAACAGGGGGCGAGCAGTACTTC
NA	TRBV6-5	NA	TRBJ1-4	CASSSGWYRSNEKLFF	TGTGCCAGCAGTTCGGGTTGGTACAGGTCAAATGAAAAACTGTTTTTT
TRBD2	TRBV11-2	NA	TRBJ2-1	CASSLVRPGLVDNEQFF	TGTGCCAGCAGCTTAGTTAGACCGGGACTAGTCGACAATGAGCAGTTCTTC
NA	TRBV6-6	NA	TRBJ2-3	CASSRTLTTDTQYF	TGTGCCAGCAGTCGGACTCTCACCACAGATACGCAGTATTTT
TRBD2	TRBV5-1	NA	TRBJ2-3	CASSMGLGLDTQYF	TGCGCCAGCAGCATGGGACTAGGGTTGGATACGCAGTATTTT
TRBD1	TRBV4-1	NA	TRBJ1-1	CASSPRTGRSEAFF	TGCGCCAGCAGCCCCCGGACAGGACGGAGTGAAGCTTTCTTT
NA	TRBV4-2	NA	TRBJ1-2	CASSQGTPTGYTF	TGTGCCAGCAGCCAAGGGACACCAACTGGCTACACCTTC
TRBD1	TRBV2	NA	TRBJ1-4	CASTLRTGVSEKLFF	TGTGCCAGCACCCTAAGGACAGGAGTAAGTGAAAAACTGTTTTTT
TRBD2	TRBV11-2	NA	TRBJ2-7	CASSSGLAGIEQYF	TGTGCCAGCAGCTCAGGACTAGCGGGAATCGAGCAGTACTTC
NA	TRBV19	NA	TRBJ2-1	CASTGTRLSYNEQFF	TGTGCCAGTACGGGAACGCGATTGAGCTACAATGAGCAGTTCTTC
TRBD2	TRBV19	NA	TRBJ2-1	CASSIDWSSGAYNEQFF	TGTGCCAGTAGTATAGATTGGAGTAGCGGGGCCTACAATGAGCAGTTCTTC
NA	TRBV7-9	once	TRBJ1-4	CASSLDGATNEKLFF	TGTGCCAGCAGCTTAGACGGTGCAACTAATGAAAAACTGTTTTTT
NA	TRBV7-9	NA	TRBJ1-3	CSTGSSSSGNTIYF	TGTTCCACGGGGAGTAGTAGCTCTGGAAACACCATATATTTT
TRBD1	TRBV2	once	TRBJ1-1	CASNPQGGNTEAFF	TGTGCCAGCAACCCCCAGGGGGGGAACACTGAAGCTTTCTTT